The next 25 T cell receptor beta chains were all read from a single sample in a study of cytomegalovirus exposure and HLA in healthy donors. 13 Jbeta primers and 60 Vbeta primers were used for the PCR. Clones were sequenced by immunoSEQ multiplex PCR, and TCRdb holds only the in-frame ones, with some missing. The sample has 65,000 to 95,000 clones, around 85% seen once; the top ten hold 13%. Material: PBMCs. All receptors derive from a human donor in good health.

The V and J genes are TRBV30 and TRBJ1-4; D gene unclear. The CDR3 is 17 amino acids. Germline values: CDR1 GTSNPN, CDR2 SVGIG (reference sequence). V was trimmed by 3 bases and J by 0 bases, leaving 17 bases between them. This chain's CDR3 is CAWSRLQYGATNEKLFF. The CDR3 DNA sequence: TGTGCCTGGAGCAGACTACAATATGGGGCAACTAATGAAAAACTGTTTTTT.

Details on this clone: The DNA is omitted, as the CDR3 cannot be located on it reliably, and the CDR3 follows TCRdb's listing. J is TRBJ1-2 and V is TRBV5-1; the D call in the table, TRBD1, was not verified against the DNA. CDR1 is SGHRS and CDR2 is YFSETQ in the germline V gene. The CDR3 sequence runs 15 residues, both termini included. This chain's CDR3 is CASSFGPGATGERTF.

Written as DNA, the CDR3 is TGCGCCAGCAGCCAAGATCTGGGGACAGGGGGATTCAATGAGCAGTTCTTC. Translation: CASSQDLGTGGFNEQFF. This sequence joins TRBV4-3 and TRBJ2-1, with 11 bases that match TRBD1. Per germline, CDR1 LGHNA and CDR2 YSLEER. With V trimmed by 0 bases and J by 6 bases, 7 bases remained unmatched. The CDR3 length is 17 residues.

As for this clone: This likely came from a read error, as a far larger clone is one base away. Here the CDR3 reads CASSVGMAEETQYF. CDR3 nucleotide sequence: TGTGCCAGCAGCGTAGGGATGGCGGAGGAGACCCAGTACTTC. The chain joins TRBV9 to TRBJ2-5; unclear D gene. Germline V gene lookup returns CDR1 SGDLS and CDR2 YYNGEE. This CDR3 has 14 amino acids. Between the trimmed V and J ends, which lost 0 bases and 5 bases, there was a span of 11 bases.

The table lists this clone with a few counts. The chain has TRBV30 and TRBJ1-5, with 7 bases that match TRBD1. The germline V gene encodes CDR1 GTSNPN and CDR2 SVGIG (reference sequence). The V and J ends lost 3 bases and 0 bases, in that order; junction bases with no gene match: 14. CDR3 length: 18 residues. The chain's CDR3 is CAWSPTPQGGYSNQPQHF. Written as DNA, the CDR3 is TGTGCCTGGAGCCCCACTCCGCAGGGGGGATATAGCAATCAGCCCCAGCATTTT.

Points on this clone: Germline and junction disagree at one end, which may indicate a read error. The chain joins TRBV9 to TRBJ1-2; D is possibly TRBD1 (5 bases). From germline, CDR1 is SGDLS and CDR2 YYNGEE. This CDR3 spans 11 amino acids. The CDR3 sequence is CASDGGYGYPF. As DNA, the CDR3 is TGTGCCTCCGACGGGGGATATGGCTACCCCTTC.

CDR3 loop: CASSLYAGGRSKNIQYF. As DNA, the CDR3 is TGCGCCAGCAGCTTGTATGCGGGGGGGCGGTCCAAAAACATTCAGTACTTC. The chain has TRBV5-1 and TRBJ2-4, with TRBD2 identical over 9 bases. This CDR3 contains 17 residues. V dropped 1 base and J dropped 2; count of bases not matched to a gene: 7. Germline assignment: CDR1 SGHRS and CDR2 YFSETQ.

The gene calls are TRBV19 and TRBJ2-3; 7 nucleotides match TRBD2. The germline gives CDR1 LNHDA, CDR2 SQIVND (reference sequence). J lost 4 bases, V lost 2 bases, and 6 bases had no gene match. The CDR3 totals 15 residues. As DNA, the CDR3 is TGTGCCAGTAGTATACGGCAGGGAGGGTCAGATACGCAGTATTTT. Protein product: CASSIRQGGSDTQYF.

The chain has TRBV13 and TRBJ1-2; D perhaps matches TRBD1 (5 bases). The length of the CDR3 is 15 residues. V was trimmed by 4 bases and J by 6 bases, leaving 18 bases between them. In germline, CDR1 is PRHDT, CDR2 FYEKMQ (reference sequence). The DNA of the CDR3 is TGTGCCAGCAGCTGGACCCTTCAGGGAAACAATGGCTACACCTTC. Protein product: CASSWTLQGNNGYTF.

The chain carries TRBV5-6 and TRBJ1-1; 7 positions agree with TRBD1. J lost 5 bases, V lost 4 bases, and 11 bases had no gene match. The germline V gene has CDR1 SGHDT and CDR2 YYEEEE. This CDR3 region has 15 residues. The CDR3 nucleotides are TGTGCCAGCAGCAGATTGACAGGGATGGGAACTGAAGCTTTCTTT. Amino acid sequence: CASSRLTGMGTEAFF.

This clone was recorded once. The CDR3 nucleotides are TGCGCCAGCAGCGCAACTCAGGGTCCCTACGAGCAGTACTTC. Amino acids: CASSATQGPYEQYF. This chain uses TRBV5-1 with TRBJ2-7; perhaps TRBD1 as D (5 bases). CDR1 and CDR2 (germline): SGHRS, YFSETQ. Trimming removed 4 bases from V and 2 bases from J, with 13 bases in between. CDR3 length: 14 residues.

This sequence joins TRBV7-9 and TRBJ2-4, with TRBD1 identical over 11 bases. Trimming took 5 bases from V and 0 from J; bases not matched to a gene: 3. Germline loops: CDR1 SEHNR, CDR2 FQNEAQ (reference sequence). This CDR3 contains 16 residues. This CDR3 reads CASSEGQGEAKNIQYF. DNA of the CDR3: TGTGCCAGCAGCGAGGGACAGGGGGAAGCCAAAAACATTCAGTACTTC. Supplemented by reference TRBV7-9 and TRBJ2-4, the full variable domain reads DTGVSQNPRHKITKRGQNVTFRCDPISEHNRLYWYRQTLGQGPEFLTYFQNEAQLEKSRLLSDRFSAERPKGSFSTLEIQRTEQGDSAMYLCASSEGQGEAKNIQYFGAGTRLSVL.

This chain connects TRBV18 to TRBJ1-2, with D maybe TRBD1 (5 bases). V was shortened by 3 bases and J by 7 bases, with 9 bases between the two germline ends. There are 12 residues in the CDR3. Germline values: CDR1 KGHSH, CDR2 LQKENI. The CDR3 sequence: CASSPEGSGYTF. CDR3 nucleotides: TGTGCCAGCTCACCGGAGGGGAGTGGCTACACCTTC.

In nucleotides, the CDR3 is TGTGCCAGCAGCTTATTCGGGGGGATCAATGAGCAGTTCTTC. It codes for CASSLFGGINEQFF. The V gene is TRBV7-9, the J gene TRBJ2-1, with 7 bases that match TRBD2. The CDR3 sequence is 14 residues long. Germline V lookup: CDR1 SEHNR, CDR2 FQNEAQ (reference sequence). The V and J ends lost 2 bases and 6 bases, in that order; junction bases with no gene match: 4. Full variable domain (outside the CDR3, taken from reference TRBV7-9 and TRBJ2-1): DTGVSQNPRHKITKRGQNVTFRCDPISEHNRLYWYRQTLGQGPEFLTYFQNEAQLEKSRLLSDRFSAERPKGSFSTLEIQRTEQGDSAMYLCASSLFGGINEQFFGPGTRLTVL.

The chain recombines TRBV7-9 with TRBJ2-5; D is possibly TRBD2 (7 bases). CDR1 SEHNR and CDR2 FQNEAQ come from the germline V gene (reference sequence). V was clipped by 5 bases and J by 4 bases, with 14 bases between them. The length of the CDR3 is 14 residues. CDR3 amino acids: CASSLGGGLETQYF. The CDR3 nucleotides read TGTGCCAGCAGCCTAGGGGGGGGCCTAGAGACCCAGTACTTC.

CDR3 residues: CASSLAGYGYTF. The CDR3 nucleotides read TGTGCCAGCAGCTTGGCGGGCTATGGCTACACCTTC. V usage is TRBV5-6 and J usage is TRBJ1-2; no definite D call. V was trimmed by 0 bases and J by 4 bases, leaving 4 bases between them. This CDR3 is 12 amino acids long. CDR1 is SGHDT, CDR2 YYEEEE, per germline.

The chain recombines TRBV15 with TRBJ2-2, with 8 nucleotides matching TRBD1. Germline-derived CDR1 and CDR2 are LNHNV and YYDKDF (reference sequence). V lost 1 base, J lost 3 bases, and 4 bases stayed unmatched. The CDR3 sequence is 16 residues long. The CDR3 here is CATSRVLTGDTGELFF. CDR3 DNA: TGTGCCACCAGCAGAGTACTGACAGGGGACACCGGGGAGCTGTTTTTT.

The rearrangement uses TRBV5-1 and TRBJ1-3, with D possibly being TRBD1 (5 bases). This CDR3 comprises 14 residues. CDR1 and CDR2 from the germline V gene are SGHRS and YFSETQ. Between the trimmed V and J ends, which lost 2 bases and 4 bases, there was a span of 10 bases. The CDR3 sequence is CASSFGQGGNTIYF. The DNA for the CDR3 is TGCGCCAGCAGCTTCGGCCAGGGCGGAAACACCATATATTTT.

The DNA for the CDR3 is TGTGCCAGCAGCTTGTTCCGCGGGGGGAACACCGGGGAGCTGTTTTTT. It specifies CASSLFRGGNTGELFF. This sequence joins TRBV7-7 and TRBJ2-2; TRBD2 matches 7 bases. The ends lost 3 bases at V and 1 base at J; junction bases unmatched: 5. Germline loops: CDR1 SSHAT, CDR2 FNYEAQ (reference sequence). This CDR3 contains 16 residues.

The chain recombines TRBV5-1 with TRBJ1-3; D is perhaps TRBD1 (6 bases). With 4 bases removed from V and 0 bases from J, the gap between germline ends came to 23 bases. The CDR3 extends over 19 amino acids. From germline, CDR1 is SGHRS and CDR2 YFSETQ. The CDR3 bases are TGCGCCAGCAGCCGTAGGACAGACAACAACCCGAGCTCTGGAAACACCATATATTTT. Protein product: CASSRRTDNNPSSGNTIYF.

This clone was seen once. CDR3 sequence reads: CASSLGAGQSGAFF. In DNA form, the CDR3 reads TGTGCCAGCAGCTTAGGGGCTGGGCAGTCTGGGGCTTTCTTT. The chain is built from TRBV7-2 and TRBJ1-1; D gene ambiguous. The germline V gene encodes CDR1 SGHTA and CDR2 FQGNSA. Trimming left V 1 base short and J 11 bases short, with 17 bases between. The CDR3 consists of 14 residues.

This sequence joins TRBV7-2 and TRBJ1-5, with TRBD1 matching over 7 bases. V was clipped by 6 bases and J by 0 bases; unmatched bases: 5. CDR1 and CDR2 (germline): SGHTA, FQGNSA. The CDR3 consists of 15 residues. CDR3 residues: CASSRDSYSNQPQHF. CDR3 DNA sequence: TGTGCCAGCAGTCGGGACAGTTATAGCAATCAGCCCCAGCATTTT.

This chain connects TRBV30 to TRBJ2-2, with D possibly matching TRBD1 (5 bases). V was cut by 3 bases and J by 4 bases, with 12 bases left in between. The CDR3 has 14 amino acids. CDR1 is GTSNPN and CDR2 is SVGIG in the germline V gene (reference sequence). The CDR3 reads CAWSRGGATGELFF. The CDR3 region has the DNA TGTGCCTGGAGCCGTGGTGGGGCCACCGGGGAGCTGTTTTTT.

V usage is TRBV4-1 and J usage is TRBJ1-1; tentative D call: TRBD1 (6 bases). This CDR3 comprises 15 residues. Trimming stripped 0 bases from V and 1 base from J, with 9 bases between. Germline CDR1 reads MGHRA; CDR2 reads YSYEKL. CDR3 loop: CASSQEPTGNTEAFF. The DNA of the CDR3 is TGCGCCAGCAGCCAAGAACCGACAGGGAACACTGAAGCTTTCTTT.

The chain carries TRBV7-8 and TRBJ2-1, with 8 bases matching TRBD2. CDR1 is SGHVS, CDR2 FQNEAQ, per germline. CDR3 length equals 12 residues. J lost 9 bases, V lost 5 bases, and 3 bases had no gene match. Written as DNA, the CDR3 is TGTGCCAGCAGCCCCGGGGGGGTTGAGCAGTTCTTC. Protein: CASSPGGVEQFF.